One sample yielded the 29 T cell receptor beta chains listed below, sequenced in a study of T-cell memory formation after mild COVID-19. MiXCR, run by TCRdb on the 5' RACE reads, gives a single entry per CDR3 protein. The sample lists around 340,000 distinct CDR3 sequences, about 15% occurring once. Sample: PBMCs or a T cell subset sorted from them (not recorded which). The origin of the receptors is a man between 18 and 29 years old who had mild COVID-19 (a few samples of this study predate the infection). Cell type and time point are not known.

This clonotype showed up just a few times. The chain has TRBV5-1 and TRBJ2-7; no reliable D call. This CDR3 contains 13 residues. The V end was cut by 5 bases, the J end by 5 bases, with 14 bases between. Germline V gene data show CDR1 as SGHRS and CDR2 as YFSETQ. CDR3 sequence reads: CASSVLPADEQYV. The CDR3 coding sequence is TGCGCCAGCAGTGTTCTCCCTGCCGACGAGCAGTACGTC.

This clonotype was seen a few times. The chain couples TRBV12-3 or TRBV12-4 to TRBJ2-7; D is ambiguous. Trimming took off 6 bases at V and 3 bases at J, with 12 bases between the two ends. The CDR3 extends over 13 amino acids. The CDR3 here is CASRPDGYYEQYF. The CDR3 nucleotides read TGTGCCAGCAGACCGGACGGTTACTACGAGCAGTACTTC.

The chain has TRBV7-2 and TRBJ1-1, with a possible D match to TRBD1 (5 bases). V gave up 4 bases and J gave up 7 bases, with 22 bases separating them. Germline-derived CDR1 and CDR2 are SGHTA and FQGNSA. The CDR3 length is 16 residues. The CDR3 nucleotides read TGTGCCAGCAGCTCCCAGCGGAGGGACCATGGGGTTGAAGCTTTCTTT. This sequence encodes CASSSQRRDHGVEAFF.

This clonotype was observed a few times. V usage is TRBV20-1 and J usage is TRBJ2-5; 7 bases map to TRBD1. The CDR3 runs to 13 residues. Germline V lookup: CDR1 DFQATT, CDR2 SNEGSKA (reference sequence). Losses at the gene ends were 6 bases for V and 3 bases for J; bases not matched to a gene: 7. CDR3 in DNA: TGCAGTGCCACGATGGGGACAGAAGAGACCCAGTACTTC. Translated: CSATMGTEETQYF.

This clonotype occurred a few times. The chain links TRBV20-1 to TRBJ2-5; TRBD1 is a possible D gene (5 bases). Germline CDR1 reads DFQATT; CDR2 reads SNEGSKA (reference sequence). Trimming took off 5 bases at V and 4 bases at J, with 14 bases between the two ends. The CDR3 consists of 13 residues. The CDR3: CSAPAGRRETQYF. The CDR3 bases are TGCAGTGCTCCGGCAGGGCGGAGAGAGACCCAGTACTTC.

The rearrangement uses TRBV6-2 or TRBV6-3 and TRBJ2-1; D is perhaps TRBD1 (6 bases). V was trimmed by 6 bases and J by 2 bases, leaving 17 bases between them. This CDR3 has 16 amino acids. Looked up from germline, CDR1 is MNHEY and CDR2 is SVGEGT. DNA for the CDR3: TGTGCCAGCAGCTCCTCCACAGGGCCGACCTACAATGAGCAGTTCTTC. This sequence encodes CASSSSTGPTYNEQFF.

This clonotype was detected ten times or more. The genes are TRBV7-6 and TRBJ2-2; 8 positions agree with TRBD1. CDR3 length: 17 amino acids. CDR1 and CDR2 from the germline V gene are SGHVS and FNYEAQ. The ends lost 1 base at V and 0 bases at J; junction bases unmatched: 4. CDR3 region: CASSLVKTGANTGELFF. In DNA form, the CDR3 reads TGTGCCAGCAGCTTAGTGAAGACAGGGGCGAACACCGGGGAGCTGTTTTTT.

This clonotype was recorded many times. The V and J genes are TRBV7-2 and TRBJ2-1; 8 bases line up with TRBD2. Germline V gene sequence: CDR1 SGHTA, CDR2 FQGNSA. The CDR3 has 15 amino acids. The V gene end was trimmed by 3 bases and the J gene end by 7 bases; junction bases not matched to a gene: 8. The CDR3 protein is CASSFPRGAVNEQFF. For the CDR3, the DNA is TGTGCCAGCAGCTTTCCGCGGGGGGCCGTGAATGAGCAGTTCTTC.

The CDR3 coding sequence is TGCGCCAGCAGCGGGGGCCCCGGAGGAGGCACTGAAGCTTTCTTT. Translated: CASSGGPGGGTEAFF. This chain links TRBV5-1 with TRBJ1-1; D perhaps matches TRBD1 (6 bases). Trimming left V 4 bases short and J 4 bases short, with 17 bases between. CDR3 length equals 15 residues. Germline CDR1 SGHRS, CDR2 YFSETQ. Drawing the rest from reference TRBV5-1 and TRBJ1-1, the complete variable domain is KAGVTQTPRYLIKTRGQQVTLSCSPISGHRSVSWYQQTPGQGLQFLFEYFSETQRNKGNFPGRFSGRQFSNSRSEMNVSTLELGDSALYLCASSGGPGGGTEAFFGQGTRLTVV.

The sample holds a few counts of this clonotype. This chain links TRBV5-1 with TRBJ1-2, with 9 bases identical to TRBD1. Germline V gene lookup returns CDR1 SGHRS and CDR2 YFSETQ. V trimming: 5 bases; J trimming: 4 bases; junction bases outside the gene matches: 6. This CDR3 has 14 residues. DNA for the CDR3: TGCGCCAGCAGTTGGGGACAGGGAAGCTATGGCTACACCTTC. Translating it yields CASSWGQGSYGYTF.

The chain carries TRBV28 and TRBJ2-5; TRBD2 matches 10 bases. The CDR3 loop spans 16 amino acids. With 5 bases clipped from V and 5 bases from J, the junction kept 11 bases outside the gene matches. The germline V gene has CDR1 MDHEN and CDR2 SYDVKM. The CDR3 here is CASSPRTSGLGETQYF. CDR3 bases: TGTGCCAGCAGTCCAAGGACTAGCGGCTTGGGGGAGACCCAGTACTTC.

The chain recombines TRBV5-1 with TRBJ2-3, with no clear D. Per the germline V gene, CDR1 is SGHRS and CDR2 is YFSETQ. Trimming removed 0 bases at V and 4 bases at J, with 15 bases between. The CDR3 spans 16 residues. CDR3 in amino acids: CASSLGELGKADTQYF. The CDR3 nucleotides read TGCGCCAGCAGCTTGGGCGAGCTCGGAAAAGCAGATACGCAGTATTTT.

The chain links TRBV6-2 or TRBV6-3 to TRBJ2-3; 8 nucleotides agree with TRBD1. The CDR3 has 15 residues. Trimming at V came to 1 base and at J to 4 bases, leaving 4 bases not matched to a gene. Germline V gene sequence: CDR1 MNHEY, CDR2 SVGEGT. The CDR3 spells CASSYFRGPADTQYF. The CDR3 region has the DNA TGTGCCAGCAGTTACTTCAGGGGGCCAGCAGATACGCAGTATTTT.

This clonotype occurred many times. The chain recombines TRBV7-9 with TRBJ2-5; D unresolved. In germline, CDR1 is SEHNR, CDR2 FQNEAQ (reference sequence). V lost 2 bases and J lost 4, with 14 bases in between. CDR3 length: 15 residues. CDR3 protein: CASSLRGSIGETQYF. In nucleotides, the CDR3 is TGTGCCAGCAGCTTACGCGGTAGCATCGGAGAGACCCAGTACTTC.

The chain links TRBV29-1 to TRBJ1-2; weak D call: TRBD1 (6 bases). Trimming left V 7 bases short and J 4 bases short, with 13 bases between. This CDR3 spans 12 amino acids. Per the germline V gene, CDR1 is SQVTM and CDR2 is ANQGSEA. CDR3 residues: CSGNRVGYGYTF. CDR3 nucleotide sequence: TGCAGCGGGAACAGGGTCGGCTATGGCTACACCTTC.

The sample holds a few counts of this clonotype. The rearrangement joins TRBV19 to TRBJ2-1, with D possibly being TRBD2 (5 bases). Looked up from germline, CDR1 is LNHDA and CDR2 is SQIVND (reference sequence). V lost 7 bases and J lost 8, with 9 bases in between. This CDR3 spans 11 amino acids. The CDR3 is CASITGDEQFF. The CDR3, as DNA: TGTGCCAGTATAACCGGGGATGAGCAGTTCTTC.

The V call is TRBV20-1, the J call TRBJ2-1; the D is unclear. Trimming pared 1 base from V and 0 bases from J, leaving 7 bases between. Per germline, CDR1 DFQATT and CDR2 SNEGSKA (reference sequence). This CDR3 contains 14 residues. The CDR3 sequence is CSARGANSYNEQFF. The CDR3, as DNA: TGCAGTGCTAGAGGGGCGAACTCCTACAATGAGCAGTTCTTC.

There are a few counts of this clonotype. The chain carries TRBV11-2 and TRBJ2-7; TRBD2 might be the D (6 bases). Trimming left V 6 bases short and J 7 bases short, with 22 bases between. The CDR3 covers 15 residues. Per germline, CDR1 SGHAT and CDR2 FQNNGV. CDR3 residues: CASSPRRGTPEEQYF. The CDR3 DNA follows: TGTGCCAGCAGTCCCCGGAGGGGAACCCCTGAGGAGCAGTACTTC.

This chain joins TRBV4-1 and TRBJ1-6; D uncertain. Germline V gene sequence: CDR1 MGHRA, CDR2 YSYEKL. V shed 3 bases and J shed 0 bases, with 9 bases lying between them. The length of the CDR3 is 16 residues. Here the CDR3 reads CASSHRRSSYNSPLHF. As DNA, the CDR3 is TGCGCCAGCAGCCATCGAAGGAGCTCCTATAATTCACCCCTCCACTTT.

J is TRBJ2-6 and V is TRBV7-6; D may be TRBD1 (6 bases). There are 14 residues in the CDR3. Trimming shortened V by 6 bases and J by 5 bases, and 11 bases separated the two germline ends. Germline lookup yields CDR1 SGHVS and CDR2 FNYEAQ. CDR3 nucleotides: TGTGCCAGCAGTCGAGGGGGAAGGGCCAACGTCCTGACTTTC. The encoded protein is CASSRGGRANVLTF.

This clonotype was observed at least ten times. The chain is built from TRBV7-8 and TRBJ2-7; 7 positions agree with TRBD1. Germline V gene data show CDR1 as SGHVS and CDR2 as FQNEAQ. V lost 0 bases and J lost 0; bases outside the gene matches: 8. The CDR3 contains 17 residues. CDR3 DNA sequence: TGTGCCAGCAGCTTAGCACCCCGGGACAGAGTCTCCTACGAGCAGTACTTC. The encoded protein is CASSLAPRDRVSYEQYF.

In the case of this clonotype: Here the CDR3 omits its conserved ending phenylalanine or tryptophan, so a read error is the likely source. This chain links TRBV6-1 with TRBJ2-7, with unresolved D. Germline CDR1 MNHNS, CDR2 SASEGT. V lost 0 bases, J lost 1 base, and 7 bases lay in between. CDR3 size: 14 residues. The CDR3 protein is CASSEAGSSYEQYS. The CDR3 region has the DNA TGTGCCAGCAGTGAAGCGGGCAGTTCCTACGAGCAGTACTCC.

The CDR3 loop is CASSQDSGGAWDTQYF. CDR3 coding DNA: TGCGCCAGCAGCCAAGATAGCGGGGGGGCCTGGGATACGCAGTATTTT. The gene calls are TRBV4-1 and TRBJ2-3; 11 bases are a match to TRBD2. This CDR3 has 16 residues. V gave up 0 bases and J gave up 6 bases; unmatched junction bases: 5. Germline V CDR1 and CDR2: MGHRA, YSYEKL.

This rearrangement joins TRBV4-3 to TRBJ2-3, with 8 nucleotides matching TRBD2. Germline CDR1 and CDR2: LGHNA and YSLEER. Trimming took 4 bases from V and 4 from J; bases not matched to a gene: 4. CDR3 length equals 14 residues. This chain's CDR3 is CASSLRGVSDTQYF. The CDR3 DNA sequence: TGCGCCAGCAGCCTGCGGGGGGTCTCAGATACGCAGTATTTT.

In its sample, this clonotype was seen many times. The chain uses TRBV6-4 and TRBJ2-1; no firm D call. From germline, CDR1 is MRHNA and CDR2 SNTAGT. This CDR3 is 12 amino acids long. V was pared by 0 bases and J by 6 bases, with 3 bases between. CDR3 sequence (DNA): TGTGCCAGCAGTGACTCTGGCAATGAGCAGTTCTTC. This gives the protein CASSDSGNEQFF.

In this sample, this clonotype turned up a few times. V gene TRBV6-2 or TRBV6-3 combines with J gene TRBJ2-1; 8 nucleotides line up with TRBD1. J gave up 2 bases and V 7 bases, and 10 bases lay outside the gene matches. Germline CDR1 is MNHEY and CDR2 is SVGEGT. This CDR3 is 16 amino acids long. CDR3 in DNA: TGTGCCAGCAAATTCCGACAGGGGTCCCCCTACAATGAGCAGTTCTTC. Its protein product is CASKFRQGSPYNEQFF.

The chain employs TRBV7-8 and TRBJ1-2; 12 nucleotides agree with TRBD1. V shed 4 bases, J shed 7 bases, and the junction held 7 bases outside the gene matches. The CDR3 spans 15 residues. Germline loops: CDR1 SGHVS, CDR2 FQNEAQ. The chain's CDR3 is CASSSGPGQGAGYTF. The CDR3 region has the DNA TGTGCCAGCAGCTCTGGCCCGGGACAGGGGGCTGGCTACACCTTC.

The chain couples TRBV19 to TRBJ1-6; the D gene is possibly TRBD1 (5 bases). The CDR3 sequence is 14 residues long. Trimming stripped 6 bases from V and 10 bases from J, with 16 bases between. The germline gives CDR1 LNHDA, CDR2 SQIVND (reference sequence). In nucleotides, the CDR3 is TGTGCCAGTAGAATCGGCAGGGAAAGATCACCCCTCCACTTT. Its protein is CASRIGRERSPLHF.

This clonotype was counted a few times. The chain links TRBV6-2 or TRBV6-3 to TRBJ2-1; maybe TRBD1 (5 bases). V was pared by 6 bases and J by 7 bases, with 13 bases between. The CDR3 contains 13 residues. Per the germline V gene, CDR1 is MNHEY and CDR2 is SVGEGT. In nucleotides, the CDR3 is TGTGCCAGCAGCCTGCAGGGTTTGAATGAGCAGTTCTTC. This gives the protein CASSLQGLNEQFF.